This T cell receptor beta chain appears in the sequencing data of a study of radiotherapy plus CTLA-4 blockade in lung cancer. Study results and caveats: Radiotherapy plus ipilimumab was followed by expansion in blood of tumor-derived TCR clones.

This CDR3 has 12 amino acids. The germline V gene encodes CDR1 SGHNT and CDR2 YYREEE (reference sequence). Trimming removed 2 bases at V and 8 bases at J, with 8 bases between. Clones were sequenced by immunoSEQ multiplex PCR, and TCRdb holds only the in-frame ones, with some missing. Of some 94,000 clones in the sample, roughly 80% are singletons; the top ten hold 20% to 30%. Notes on this clone: Its target is not known.

Sequenced material: peripheral blood, taken from a patient treated with radiotherapy plus ipilimumab. The clonotype originates from a human donor with non-small cell lung cancer that progressed on radiotherapy plus ipilimumab. V is TRBV5-4 and J is TRBJ2-1; D not certain. CDR3 amino acids: CASSLINYEQFF. The CDR3 nucleotides read TGTGCCAGCAGCTTAATAAATTATGAGCAGTTCTTC.